One and the same sample provided the 12 T cell receptor beta chains below, sequenced in a study of T cell repertoires and Cas9 in healthy adults. Sequenced by immunoSEQ multiplex PCR; TCRdb stores in-frame clones only, minus some. The sample yields 20,000 to 25,000 clones, about nine tenths seen once. The sequenced sample was CD4+ effector T cells (CD127+, CD25-, CD137-, CD154-) from PBMCs; culture status not recorded. These receptor sequences come from a human donor in good health.

The gene calls are TRBV6-5 and TRBJ1-5; D might be TRBD1 (5 bases). The CDR3 is 12 amino acids. Per germline, CDR1 MNHEY and CDR2 SVGAGI. Trimming stripped 5 bases from V and 5 bases from J, with 7 bases between. CDR3 region: CASSARDQPQHF. The DNA for the CDR3 is TGTGCCAGCAGTGCCAGGGATCAGCCCCAGCATTTT.

This chain links TRBV19 with TRBJ2-1; tentatively, D is TRBD1 (6 bases). The germline V gene encodes CDR1 LNHDA and CDR2 SQIVND (reference sequence). CDR3 length: 15 residues. Deletions cut 2 bases from V and 4 bases from J, with 12 bases between. CDR3 loop: CASSINSGQYNEQFF. The CDR3 DNA reads TGTGCCAGTAGTATAAATTCCGGACAGTACAATGAGCAGTTCTTC.

In this sample, this clone turned up once. The chain recombines TRBV2 with TRBJ1-1; TRBD1 might be the D (5 bases). The length of the CDR3 is 13 residues. V was cut by 6 bases and J by 1 base, with 9 bases left in between. Germline V gives CDR1 SNHLY, CDR2 FYNNEI. The CDR3 loop reads CASRAGRNTEAFF. The CDR3 DNA sequence: TGTGCCAGCAGGGCAGGGAGGAACACTGAAGCTTTCTTT.

The rearrangement links TRBV5-1 to TRBJ2-3, with 9 positions matching TRBD2. There are 16 residues in the CDR3. V was pared by 6 bases and J by 5 bases, with 13 bases of the junction left unmatched. The germline V gene has CDR1 SGHRS and CDR2 YFSETQ. CDR3 loop: CASMPRVAGVGDTQYF. The CDR3 DNA reads as TGCGCCAGCATGCCTCGAGTAGCGGGGGTTGGAGATACGCAGTATTTT. Variable domain in full (rest from reference TRBV5-1 and TRBJ2-3): KAGVTQTPRYLIKTRGQQVTLSCSPISGHRSVSWYQQTPGQGLQFLFEYFSETQRNKGNFPGRFSGRQFSNSRSEMNVSTLELGDSALYLCASMPRVAGVGDTQYFGPGTRLTVL.

The CDR3 reads CASSPDDGNTIYF. As DNA, the CDR3 is TGTGCCAGCAGCCCCGATGATGGAAACACCATATATTTT. The chain uses TRBV11-2 and TRBJ1-3; D gene uncertain. CDR3 length equals 13 residues. Germline-derived CDR1 and CDR2 are SGHAT and FQNNGV. The V end lost 5 bases, the J end lost 3 bases, and 8 bases lay between the germline ends.

The chain is built from TRBV2 and TRBJ1-1; 8 nucleotides align to TRBD1. From germline, CDR1 is SNHLY and CDR2 FYNNEI. Trimming cost V 6 bases and J 1 base; bases outside gene matches: 7. This CDR3 contains 15 residues. The CDR3 loop reads CASRGWDRRNTEAFF. The CDR3 coding sequence is TGTGCCAGCAGGGGGTGGGACAGGCGGAACACTGAAGCTTTCTTT. The full variable domain, completed using reference TRBV2 and TRBJ1-1, is EPEVTQTPSHQVTQMGQEVILRCVPISNHLYFYWYRQILGQKVEFLVSFYNNEISEKSEIFDDQFSVERPDGSNFTLKIRSTKLEDSAMYFCASRGWDRRNTEAFFGQGTRLTVV.

This clone occurred a few times. The chain has TRBV7-2 and TRBJ1-6; 8 positions match TRBD1. CDR3 length: 15 amino acids. Germline V gene data show CDR1 as SGHTA and CDR2 as FQGNSA. After removal of 5 bases from V and 9 bases from J, the junction contained 9 bases not matched to a gene. This CDR3 reads CASSPQGAQGSPLHF. As DNA, the CDR3 is TGTGCCAGCAGCCCTCAGGGGGCCCAGGGTTCACCCCTCCACTTT.

The chain couples TRBV2 to TRBJ2-1; TRBD2 agrees at 7 bases. J gave up 3 bases and V 1 base, and 6 bases lay outside the gene matches. Germline CDR1 SNHLY, CDR2 FYNNEI. This CDR3 has 16 residues. The CDR3 spells CASSEDAGEIYNEQFF. In DNA form, the CDR3 reads TGTGCCAGCAGTGAAGACGCGGGGGAGATCTACAATGAGCAGTTCTTC.

The chain employs TRBV7-9 and TRBJ1-1; TRBD1 agrees at 8 bases. Germline loops: CDR1 SEHNR, CDR2 FQNEAQ (reference sequence). The J segment lost 4 bases and the V segment lost 2 bases, leaving 6 bases of the junction unmatched. The CDR3 is made up of 15 amino acids. The CDR3 loop reads CASSLYQGAGTEAFF. CDR3 sequence (DNA): TGTGCCAGCAGCTTATATCAGGGGGCGGGCACTGAAGCTTTCTTT.

The chain combines TRBV5-1 with TRBJ2-1; TRBD2 agrees at 8 bases. Germline V lookup: CDR1 SGHRS, CDR2 YFSETQ. The ends lost 0 bases at V and 4 bases at J; junction bases unmatched: 3. CDR3 length: 15 residues. CDR3: CASSLETSGYNEQFF. The CDR3 DNA follows: TGCGCCAGCAGCTTGGAAACTAGCGGTTACAATGAGCAGTTCTTC.

This sequence joins TRBV9 and TRBJ2-7, with D maybe TRBD1 (5 bases). Germline loops: CDR1 SGDLS, CDR2 YYNGEE. Deletions cut 6 bases from V and 0 bases from J, with 22 bases between. The CDR3 covers 17 residues. CDR3 sequence (DNA): TGTGCCAGCACCTACCCCCCCGACAGATCTTTCTCCTACGAGCAGTACTTC. It encodes CASTYPPDRSFSYEQYF.

The V and J genes are TRBV10-3 and TRBJ2-1; unclear D gene. The CDR3 has 12 residues. Germline V gives CDR1 ENHRY, CDR2 SYGVKD. Trimming shortened V by 3 bases and J by 8 bases, and 8 bases separated the two germline ends. The CDR3 nucleotides are TGTGCCATCAGTGAAGCTCTGGATGAGCAGTTCTTC. It encodes CAISEALDEQFF.